This record concerns one T cell receptor (beta chain) sequence. This sample stems from a study of cytomegalovirus exposure and HLA in healthy donors. Germline CDR1 is SGHRS and CDR2 is YFSETQ. V gave up 1 base and J gave up 6 bases; unmatched junction bases: 4. This CDR3 has 14 residues. Primers included in the PCR were 60 Vbeta and 13 Jbeta primers. The method was immunoSEQ multiplex PCR; TCRdb's version includes in-frame clones alone and lacks a portion of them. The sample lists around 210,000 clones, approximately 78% occurring once. The chain carries TRBV5-1 and TRBJ2-7, with 10 bases identical to TRBD2. Sequencing was done on a sample of PBMCs. This TCR derives from a woman in her thirties or forties in good health and CMV-seronegative. The CDR3 DNA is TGCGCCAGCAGCTTGATAGCGGGGGGTCCCGAGCAGTACTTC. Its protein is CASSLIAGGPEQYF.